These 21 T cell receptor beta chains were sequenced from one sample in a study of blood T cell repertoires in COVID-19. The repertoire was sequenced with immunoSEQ multiplex PCR; TCRdb's copy has only in-frame clones and lacks some. Of 150,000 to 200,000 clones detected, roughly four fifths appear once; the ten largest clones hold 2.6%. Sample: peripheral blood. Source of these receptors: a human donor with acute or convalescent COVID-19. The donor label of this sample is uncertain.

The chain combines TRBV6-1 with TRBJ2-4; D unclear. The CDR3 is made up of 13 amino acids. The germline CDR1 and CDR2 sequences are MNHNS and SASEGT. V was pared by 3 bases and J by 9 bases, with 12 bases between. This chain's CDR3 is CASSDGPNGIQYF. The CDR3 DNA sequence: TGTGCCAGCAGTGATGGGCCCAACGGCATTCAGTACTTC.

In nucleotides, the CDR3 is TGTGCCAGCAGCAACGGGGAGAACACTGAAGCTTTCTTT. This gives the protein CASSNGENTEAFF. The rearrangement links TRBV6-5 to TRBJ1-1, with D unresolved. CDR3 length: 13 amino acids. With 6 bases removed from V and 1 base from J, the gap between germline ends came to 9 bases. Per the germline V gene, CDR1 is MNHEY and CDR2 is SVGAGI.

V is TRBV19 and J is TRBJ1-5; D perhaps matches TRBD1 (6 bases). CDR1 is LNHDA, CDR2 SQIVND, per germline (reference sequence). This CDR3 comprises 15 residues. Between the trimmed V and J ends, which lost 3 bases and 7 bases, there was a span of 16 bases. For the CDR3, the DNA is TGTGCCAGTAGTATTGGGGCAGGGGCCACCCAGCCCCAGCATTTT. Translated, it gives CASSIGAGATQPQHF.

This chain connects TRBV9 to TRBJ1-3; D is unclear. The V gene's germline CDR1 is SGDLS and CDR2 YYNGEE. V dropped 1 base and J dropped 0 bases, with 11 bases sitting between them. CDR3 length: 16 amino acids. The DNA of the CDR3 is TGTGCCAGCAGCGTATCGAGCCCGGGCTCTGGAAACACCATATATTTT. This gives the protein CASSVSSPGSGNTIYF. Combining the CDR3 with reference TRBV9 and TRBJ1-3 gives the whole variable domain DSGVTQTPKHLITATGQRVTLRCSPRSGDLSVYWYQQSLDQGLQFLIQYYNGEERAKGNILERFSAQQFPDLHSELNLSSLELGDSALYFCASSVSSPGSGNTIYFGEGSWLTVV.

The V and J genes are TRBV9 and TRBJ1-1, with TRBD1 matching 12 bases. Germline V gene lookup returns CDR1 SGDLS and CDR2 YYNGEE. V trimming: 3 bases; J trimming: 4 bases; junction bases outside the gene matches: 7. The CDR3 is made up of 16 amino acids. CDR3 coding DNA: TGTGCCAGCAGCGAGCACCTGGGACAGGGGGCCACTGAAGCTTTCTTT. As protein: CASSEHLGQGATEAFF.

CDR3: CASSYITPGTDTQYF. CDR3 sequence (DNA): TGTGCCAGCAGTTACATCACCCCTGGCACAGATACGCAGTATTTT. The chain carries TRBV2 and TRBJ2-3; D gene ambiguous. Per germline, CDR1 SNHLY and CDR2 FYNNEI. The CDR3 is 15 amino acids. V was trimmed by 5 bases and J by 1 base, leaving 13 bases between them.

This clone appeared a few times. This chain joins TRBV6-5 and TRBJ1-2, with D uncertain. The V end lost 0 bases, the J end lost 4 bases, and 12 bases lay between the germline ends. The CDR3 length is 15 residues. In germline, CDR1 is MNHEY, CDR2 SVGAGI. The CDR3 sequence: CASSYSNTVRYGYTF. The CDR3 nucleotides are TGTGCCAGCAGTTACTCGAACACAGTACGCTATGGCTACACCTTC.

The genes are TRBV27 and TRBJ1-1, with 8 bases fitting TRBD1. This CDR3 has 14 amino acids. Per the germline V gene, CDR1 is MNHEY and CDR2 is SMNVEV (reference sequence). J was trimmed by 2 bases and V by 4 bases; bases with no gene match: 3. The CDR3 DNA reads TGTGCCAGCAGTTGGGACAGGCTAAACACTGAAGCTTTCTTT. Its protein is CASSWDRLNTEAFF.

This clone was observed a single time. V and J are TRBV27 and TRBJ1-6; 8 bases are shared with TRBD1. Germline CDR1 and CDR2: MNHEY and SMNVEV (reference sequence). The V and J ends lost 4 bases and 13 bases, in that order; junction bases with no gene match: 15. This CDR3 is built from 16 residues. In nucleotides, the CDR3 is TGTGCCAGCAGTTCCCCGGGACAGGAGCCCTTTGTTCCCCTCCACTTT. It is translated as CASSSPGQEPFVPLHF.

The chain is built from TRBV19 and TRBJ1-1; no firm D call. The CDR3 spans 13 residues. With 7 bases removed from V and 1 base from J, the gap between germline ends came to 10 bases. CDR1 LNHDA and CDR2 SQIVND come from the germline V gene (reference sequence). The CDR3 spells CASIQWPNTEAFF. The CDR3 DNA reads as TGTGCCAGTATCCAGTGGCCGAACACTGAAGCTTTCTTT. Filled out from reference TRBV19 and TRBJ1-1, the complete variable domain reads DGGITQSPKYLFRKEGQNVTLSCEQNLNHDAMYWYRQDPGQGLRLIYYSQIVNDFQKGDIAEGYSVSREKKESFPLTVTSAQKNPTAFYLCASIQWPNTEAFFGQGTRLTVV.

V and J are TRBV18 and TRBJ2-3, with D hard to call. Trimming pared 0 bases from V and 2 bases from J, leaving 12 bases between. This CDR3 is 16 amino acids long. CDR1 and CDR2 from the germline V gene are KGHSH and LQKENI. The CDR3 region has the DNA TGTGCCAGCTCACCACCGAGGAAAAGATTCACAGATACGCAGTATTTT. Translating gives CASSPPRKRFTDTQYF. Together with reference TRBV18 and TRBJ2-3, the CDR3 gives the full variable domain: NAGVMQNPRHLVRRRGQEARLRCSPMKGHSHVYWYRQLPEEGLKFMVYLQKENIIDESGMPKERFSAEFPKEGPSILRIQQVVRGDSAAYFCASSPPRKRFTDTQYFGPGTRLTVL.

This clone was detected once. The chain combines TRBV19 with TRBJ1-1; TRBD1 matches at 8 bases. CDR1 is LNHDA, CDR2 SQIVND, per germline (reference sequence). This CDR3 region has 17 residues. Trimming took 3 bases from V and 0 from J; bases not matched to a gene: 9. The CDR3, as DNA: TGTGCCAGTAGTATTGTTGTCAGGGGGCCCATGAACACTGAAGCTTTCTTT. It codes for CASSIVVRGPMNTEAFF.

The gene calls are TRBV6-4 and TRBJ1-1, with D possibly matching TRBD1 (5 bases). This CDR3 region has 15 residues. Trimming took off 0 bases at V and 2 bases at J, with 10 bases between the two ends. Germline V CDR1 and CDR2: MRHNA, SNTAGT. The DNA for the CDR3 is TGTGCCAGCAGTGACTCGAGTACAGGCAACACTGAAGCTTTCTTT. It yields the protein CASSDSSTGNTEAFF.

The chain recombines TRBV30 with TRBJ1-1, with no clear D. The CDR3 length is 13 residues. V was trimmed by 5 bases and J by 2 bases, leaving 12 bases between them. Germline V gene lookup returns CDR1 GTSNPN and CDR2 SVGIG (reference sequence). In DNA form, the CDR3 reads TGTGCCTGGTCGCAGGCCTCCAACACTGAAGCTTTCTTT. This gives the protein CAWSQASNTEAFF.

The chain is built from TRBV12-3 or TRBV12-4 and TRBJ1-2; possible D gene TRBD1, 5 bases. The V gene lost 8 bases and the J gene lost 4 bases, with 14 bases spanning the gap. The CDR3 totals 13 residues. The CDR3 nucleotides are TGTGCCAGCTCCTTGGGGGGGTCCTATGGCTACACCTTC. Translated: CASSLGGSYGYTF.

V usage is TRBV29-1 and J usage is TRBJ2-3, with 12 bases identical to TRBD2. This CDR3 has 14 amino acids. Germline V gene lookup returns CDR1 SQVTM and CDR2 ANQGSEA. Trimming cost V 6 bases and J 3 bases; bases outside gene matches: 4. The CDR3 region has the DNA TGCAGCGTCCAACTAGCGGGAGGTACAGATACGCAGTATTTT. Protein product: CSVQLAGGTDTQYF.

The chain combines TRBV29-1 with TRBJ2-5, with D tentatively TRBD1 (5 bases). The V and J ends lost 4 bases and 2 bases respectively, with 8 bases between them. CDR1 and CDR2 from the germline V gene are SQVTM and ANQGSEA. This CDR3 spans 12 amino acids. Here the CDR3 DNA reads TGCAGCGTTGGGCAGGGTCAAGAGACCCAGTACTTC. Translated, it gives CSVGQGQETQYF.

V usage is TRBV7-2 and J usage is TRBJ1-1; D unclear. The germline V gene has CDR1 SGHTA and CDR2 FQGNSA. The CDR3 covers 15 residues. Deletions cut 0 bases from V and 0 bases from J, with 8 bases between. CDR3 DNA sequence: TGTGCCAGCAGCTTAGCAACGGGGATGAACACTGAAGCTTTCTTT. Its protein is CASSLATGMNTEAFF.

The rearrangement links TRBV6-1 to TRBJ1-3; the D gene is possibly TRBD1 (6 bases). Germline CDR1 is MNHNS and CDR2 is SASEGT. Trimming removed 1 base from V and 4 bases from J, with 11 bases in between. The CDR3 consists of 15 residues. The CDR3 loop reads CASSEVQGLGNTIYF. The CDR3 coding sequence is TGTGCCAGCAGTGAAGTACAGGGTCTCGGAAACACCATATATTTT.

The chain links TRBV9 to TRBJ2-7; D perhaps matches TRBD2 (5 bases). V lost 2 bases, J lost 2 bases, and 11 bases lay in between. Per the germline V gene, CDR1 is SGDLS and CDR2 is YYNGEE. CDR3 length: 14 residues. The CDR3 coding sequence is TGTGCCAGCAGCGTGTCCGGGGAGACCTACGAGCAGTACTTC. This sequence encodes CASSVSGETYEQYF.

This chain joins TRBV19 and TRBJ1-4; 7 positions match TRBD1. The germline V gene encodes CDR1 LNHDA and CDR2 SQIVND (reference sequence). V shed 5 bases and J 8 bases; nucleotides not matched to a gene: 11. This CDR3 has 15 residues. CDR3 sequence: CASSPRQGRREKLFF. The CDR3 coding sequence is TGTGCCAGTAGTCCCCGACAGGGCCGTCGGGAAAAACTGTTTTTT. The variable domain in full, completed from reference TRBV19 and TRBJ1-4, reads DGGITQSPKYLFRKEGQNVTLSCEQNLNHDAMYWYRQDPGQGLRLIYYSQIVNDFQKGDIAEGYSVSREKKESFPLTVTSAQKNPTAFYLCASSPRQGRREKLFFGSGTQLSVL.